The 9 T cell receptor beta chains below come from one sample, sequenced in a study of OX40 agonist ivuxolimab in advanced cancers. Assay: immunoSEQ multiplex PCR; the TCRdb copy retains only in-frame clones and omits some. The repertoire holds 60,000 to 65,000 clones, with roughly 90% as singletons. The source was CD4+ or CD8+ T cells sorted from blood, collected in a trial of the OX40 agonist ivuxolimab. The receptors here all came from an adult with an advanced solid tumor such as melanoma, head and neck, liver or kidney cancer.

J is TRBJ2-7 and V is TRBV19, with 11 positions matching TRBD2. This CDR3 is 17 amino acids long. The germline gives CDR1 LNHDA, CDR2 SQIVND (reference sequence). The V gene end was trimmed by 4 bases and the J gene end by 5 bases; junction bases not matched to a gene: 13. The chain's CDR3 is CASSRGLGLAAIDEQYF. Written as DNA, the CDR3 is TGTGCCAGTAGTAGGGGACTGGGACTAGCGGCTATTGACGAGCAGTACTTC.

This chain links TRBV5-1 with TRBJ1-6, with TRBD1 identical over 10 bases. CDR1 is SGHRS, CDR2 YFSETQ, per germline. The CDR3 length is 14 residues. With V trimmed by 4 bases and J by 6 bases, 1 base remained unmatched. The CDR3: CASSRDRGNSPLHF. CDR3 nucleotide sequence: TGCGCCAGCAGCCGGGACAGGGGTAATTCACCCCTCCACTTT.

V is TRBV7-2 and J is TRBJ2-7, with 9 bases identical to TRBD2. V was clipped by 5 bases and J by 7 bases; unmatched bases: 12. The length of the CDR3 is 15 residues. From germline, CDR1 is SGHTA and CDR2 FQGNSA. For the CDR3, the DNA is TGTGCCAGCAGCCAGGATGCGGGAGGGCCGAGGGAGCAGTACTTC. This codes for CASSQDAGGPREQYF.

This chain uses TRBV6-5 with TRBJ1-3, with 8 positions matching TRBD1. The CDR3 loop spans 13 amino acids. Germline lookup yields CDR1 MNHEY and CDR2 SVGAGI. Germline trimming cut 10 bases from V and 6 bases from J; bases unmatched to any gene: 8. The chain's CDR3 is CATLQGGQNTIYF. In nucleotides, the CDR3 is TGTGCCACCCTACAGGGGGGACAAAACACCATATATTTT.

This clone was recorded a few times. The chain uses TRBV5-1 and TRBJ2-7; possible D gene TRBD1, 6 bases. Germline lookup yields CDR1 SGHRS and CDR2 YFSETQ. This CDR3 region has 13 residues. The V and J ends lost 7 bases and 3 bases respectively, with 14 bases between them. The CDR3 reads CASAAGQSYEQYF. The CDR3 coding sequence is TGCGCCAGCGCCGCTGGACAGAGCTACGAGCAGTACTTC.

This clone has a handful of counts. This sample includes further DNA sequences coding for the same CDR3. The chain recombines TRBV6-6 with TRBJ1-1; D remains unclear. The CDR3 spans 14 residues. Trimming stripped 2 bases from V and 1 base from J, with 8 bases between. Looked up from germline, CDR1 is MNHNY and CDR2 is SVGAGI (reference sequence). The CDR3, as DNA: TGTGCCAGCAGTTACCCTGGACGGAACACTGAAGCTTTCTTT. It translates to CASSYPGRNTEAFF.

V usage is TRBV29-1 and J usage is TRBJ2-1, with 10 nucleotides matching TRBD1. There are 13 residues in the CDR3. Germline V gives CDR1 SQVTM, CDR2 ANQGSEA. The CDR3 nucleotides are TGCGTAACCGGGACAGGGGCGTACAATGAGCAGTTCTTC. It encodes CVTGTGAYNEQFF.

The chain joins TRBV30 to TRBJ2-1; no clear D. Deletions cut 2 bases from V and 9 bases from J, with 8 bases between. CDR1 and CDR2 (germline): GTSNPN, SVGIG (reference sequence). This CDR3 has 11 amino acids. This chain's CDR3 is CAWSSTPEQFF. The CDR3, as DNA: TGTGCCTGGAGTTCAACTCCTGAGCAGTTCTTC.

The J gene is TRBJ2-5, the V gene TRBV7-8; D call uncertain. The CDR3 runs to 11 residues. CDR1 is SGHVS and CDR2 is FQNEAQ in the germline V gene. Trimming removed 2 bases at V and 5 bases at J, with 3 bases between. The chain's CDR3 is CASSLHETQYF. DNA for the CDR3: TGTGCCAGCAGCTTACACGAGACCCAGTACTTC.